This passage covers 4 T cell receptor beta chains from one sample sequenced in a study of cytomegalovirus exposure and HLA in healthy donors. With 60 Vbeta and 13 Jbeta primers, the PCR was carried out. Sequencing used immunoSEQ multiplex PCR; TCRdb keeps in-frame clones, though not all of them. The sample carries roughly 110,000 clones, approximately 81% recorded once. The specimen sequenced was PBMCs. The origin of the receptors is a man younger than 40 in good health and CMV-seronegative.

The chain uses TRBV19 and TRBJ2-7; 7 bases align to TRBD2. The CDR3 has 13 residues. Germline CDR1 LNHDA, CDR2 SQIVND (reference sequence). After removal of 10 bases from V and 0 bases from J, the junction contained 6 bases not matched to a gene. Written as DNA, the CDR3 is TGTGCCACCGGGGAGGGCCGCTCCTACGAGCAGTACTTC. Protein sequence: CATGEGRSYEQYF. The full variable domain, rest sourced from reference TRBV19 and TRBJ2-7, is DGGITQSPKYLFRKEGQNVTLSCEQNLNHDAMYWYRQDPGQGLRLIYYSQIVNDFQKGDIAEGYSVSREKKESFPLTVTSAQKNPTAFYLCATGEGRSYEQYFGPGTRLTVT.

The chain recombines TRBV7-2 with TRBJ1-1; the D gene is possibly TRBD1 (5 bases). The CDR3 runs 14 residues. V lost 3 bases and J lost 1, with 9 bases in between. CDR1 is SGHTA and CDR2 is FQGNSA in the germline V gene. CDR3 DNA: TGTGCCAGCAGCTTGGAGGGGTCGAACACTGAAGCTTTCTTT. It specifies CASSLEGSNTEAFF. The full variable domain, rest sourced from reference TRBV7-2 and TRBJ1-1, is GAGVSQSPSNKVTEKGKDVELRCDPISGHTALYWYRQSLGQGLEFLIYFQGNSAPDKSGLPSDRFSAERTGGSVSTLTIQRTQQEDSAVYLCASSLEGSNTEAFFGQGTRLTVV.

The chain joins TRBV6-4 to TRBJ2-7, with 12 positions matching TRBD2. The J call may be faulty, since TRBJ2-1 better matches the DNA end. There are 16 residues in the CDR3. In germline, CDR1 is MRHNA, CDR2 SNTAGT. As DNA, the CDR3 is TGTGCCAGCAGTGGACTAGCGGGAGTGGGGTACAATGAGCAGTTCTTC. It codes for CASSGLAGVGYNEQFF.

The V and J genes are TRBV4-2 and TRBJ1-2; tentatively, D is TRBD1 (5 bases). The CDR3 has 16 amino acids. V dropped 0 bases and J dropped 4 bases, with 15 bases sitting between them. Germline V lookup: CDR1 LGHNA, CDR2 YNFKEQ. The chain's CDR3 is CASSQESYGTGYGYTF. In DNA, the CDR3 is TGTGCCAGCAGCCAAGAATCATACGGGACTGGCTATGGCTACACCTTC.